These T cell receptor beta chains were read from a single sample in a study of cytomegalovirus exposure and HLA in healthy donors. TCRdb's table, derived via immunoSEQ multiplex PCR, lists solely in-frame clones and lacks some. The sample includes 150,000 to 200,000 clones, around 84% seen only once; the top ten take roughly 2.2%. The sequencing sample was made of PBMCs. All receptors derive from a man aged 18 to 30 in good health and CMV-seropositive. The CDR3 runs from the conserved cysteine through the conserved F or W.

v_call | cdr3_aa
TRBV9 | CASSLLQGAIGTEAFF
TRBV6-6 | CASSYPTGGGNQPQHF
TRBV7-8 | CASSLAHGGSYEQYF
TRBV6-1 | CASSDGLAGGRNEQFF
TRBV7-9 | CASSLEEGRSPGANGLTF
TRBV2 | CASSEVGGNYGYTF
TRBV5-1 | CASSAWTGGTEAFF
TRBV7-6 | CASSLATGPGGYGYTF
TRBV5-1 | CASSGQLAGGIDTQYF
TRBV7-9 | CASSQGATEAFF
TRBV19 | CASSIYLLAGELGETQYF
TRBV11-3 | CASSTQPGTKSYEQYF
TRBV7-2 | CASSRTSGVVYEQYF
TRBV12-5 | CASGFRRDQPQHF
TRBV15 | CATSGTGIYGYTF
TRBV5-6 | CASSWGTSGGEETQYF
TRBV2 | CASSEGRVSGANVLTF
TRBV11-3 | CASSFPDSGAYEQYF
TRBV6-5 | CASSYWADEQYF
TRBV6-4 | CASSAVATDTQYF
TRBV4-3 | CASSQDRSRTGNTIYF
TRBV23-1 | CASSQCWRVYNSPLHF
TRBV7-2 | CASSPSGPEAFF
TRBV7-2 | CASSLTQVPFSF
TRBV19 | CASSPTGGLTEAFF
TRBV5-1 | CASSFGRDGMNTEAFF
TRBV4-2 | CASSQDLSSGNTIYF
TRBV7-9 | CASSLGGEGGQPQHF
TRBV6-1 | CASSETLRDRGVEAFF
TRBV30 | CAWGGMNTEAFF
TRBV11-2 | CASSLSAGGFYEQYF